The 22 T cell receptor beta chains presented below share a single source sample, sequenced in a study of read filtering for tumor transcriptome and immune sequencing. This library used about 400 ng RNA and molecular barcoded adaptors spanning alpha/delta and beta/gamma chains. TCRdb used MiXCR to reprocess the reads, holding one entry per CDR3 protein. This table has about 40,000 distinct CDR3 sequences, 12% appearing once. Sequencing was performed on a population of CD138-negative cells sorted from bone marrow. Receptors were obtained from a donor at least 40 years old with multiple myeloma.

This clonotype was found a few times. Being one base from a much bigger clone, this may be a read error. V gene TRBV20-1 combines with J gene TRBJ1-5, with TRBD1 as a possible D gene (6 bases). The length of the CDR3 is 12 residues. Germline CDR1 reads DFQATT; CDR2 reads SNEGSKA (reference sequence). V shed 5 bases and J shed 5 bases, with 10 bases lying between them. The CDR3 sequence is CSAQQGDQPQHF. CDR3 bases: TGCAGTGCTCAACAGGGTGATCAGCCCCAGCATTTT.

This clonotype was detected ten times or more. The V call is TRBV28, the J call TRBJ2-6, with D possibly being TRBD2 (5 bases). The CDR3 runs 14 residues. Germline assignment: CDR1 MDHEN and CDR2 SYDVKM. The germline V and J ends were trimmed by 8 bases and 4 bases, with 12 bases remaining between them. CDR3 nucleotides: TGTGCCAGCGGCTATGGGAGCGGGGCCAACGTCCTGACTTTC. Amino acid sequence: CASGYGSGANVLTF. The variable domain in full, completed from reference TRBV28 and TRBJ2-6, reads DVKVTQSSRYLVKRTGEKVFLECVQDMDHENMFWYRQDPGLGLRLIYFSYDVKMKEKGDIPEGYSVSREKKERFSLILESASTNQTSMYLCASGYGSGANVLTFGAGSRLTVL.

This clonotype appeared many times. DNA of the CDR3: TGCGCCAGCAGCTTCCAGGGACTCACCTACAATGAGCAGTTCTTC. Its translation: CASSFQGLTYNEQFF. The chain uses TRBV5-1 and TRBJ2-1; D perhaps matches TRBD2 (6 bases). Per the germline V gene, CDR1 is SGHRS and CDR2 is YFSETQ. This CDR3 has 15 amino acids. The V gene lost 2 bases and the J gene lost 2 bases, with 11 bases spanning the gap.

There are many counts of this clonotype. V usage is TRBV7-8 and J usage is TRBJ2-2, with D uncertain. There are 15 residues in the CDR3. V dropped 1 base and J dropped 2 bases, with 8 bases sitting between them. CDR1 is SGHVS and CDR2 is FQNEAQ in the germline V gene. CDR3 in DNA: TGTGCCAGCAGCTTAGTTATTACCAACACCGGGGAGCTGTTTTTT. Translated, it gives CASSLVITNTGELFF.

This clonotype was counted ten times or more. The gene calls are TRBV20-1 and TRBJ2-3; no definite D call. Germline CDR1 is DFQATT and CDR2 is SNEGSKA (reference sequence). The CDR3 is 15 residues long. V lost 1 base, J lost 5 bases, and 16 bases lay in between. The CDR3 coding sequence is TGCAGTGCTAGAGGCCTTTTTATGTCCGGAGATACGCAGTATTTT. Encoded protein: CSARGLFMSGDTQYF.

In its sample, this clonotype was seen many times. V usage is TRBV28 and J usage is TRBJ1-3; maybe TRBD1 (6 bases). V was shortened by 6 bases and J by 4 bases, with 13 bases between the two germline ends. The CDR3 has 14 residues. Germline V gene data show CDR1 as MDHEN and CDR2 as SYDVKM. The CDR3 protein is CASSQGGSGNTIYF. The DNA for the CDR3 is TGTGCCAGCAGCCAAGGGGGATCAGGAAACACCATATATTTT.

Notes on this clonotype: A read error likely explains this, since a far larger clone differs by one base. The chain carries TRBV7-8 and TRBJ2-7; 11 bases are a match to TRBD2. CDR1 is SGHVS, CDR2 FQNEAQ, per germline. CDR3 length equals 13 residues. The trim removed 5 bases at V and 9 bases at J, leaving 6 bases unmatched. In DNA, the CDR3 is TGTGCCAGCAGCGGTAGCGGGGGGGCGGTGCAGTACTTC. Its protein product is CASSGSGGAVQYF.

This clonotype was seen more than once but under ten times. A read error may account for a junction end that differs from germline. This chain links TRBV7-2 with TRBJ2-4; possibly TRBD1 for D (5 bases). The CDR3 has 14 residues. Germline CDR1 reads SGHTA; CDR2 reads FQGNSA. The CDR3 protein is CASSLDMGHYNQHF. The CDR3, as DNA: TGTGCCAGCAGCTTAGATATGGGGCATTACAATCAGCACTTC.

This clonotype appeared many times. This rearrangement joins TRBV20-1 to TRBJ1-5; D is unresolved. V shed 4 bases and J shed 0 bases, with 7 bases lying between them. This CDR3 comprises 13 residues. The germline V gene has CDR1 DFQATT and CDR2 SNEGSKA (reference sequence). The CDR3: CSATRDSNQPQHF. CDR3 nucleotide sequence: TGCAGTGCTACGAGGGATAGCAATCAGCCCCAGCATTTT.

This clonotype was counted only a few times. The chain couples TRBV20-1 to TRBJ1-1; D remains ambiguous. The length of the CDR3 is 12 residues. V was trimmed by 3 bases and J by 4 bases, leaving 9 bases between them. CDR1 is DFQATT and CDR2 is SNEGSKA in the germline V gene (reference sequence). CDR3 in amino acids: CSAREGATEAFF. The CDR3 DNA reads TGCAGTGCTAGGGAGGGTGCCACTGAAGCTTTCTTT.

This clonotype showed up just a few times. Given a much more abundant clone one base away, this may be a read error. The V and J genes are TRBV11-1 and TRBJ1-1; D perhaps matches TRBD1 (6 bases). Per germline, CDR1 SGHAT and CDR2 FQDESV (reference sequence). This CDR3 spans 14 amino acids. For the CDR3, the DNA is TGTGCCGGCAGCTTCGCGGGGGCTAGGACTGAAGCTTTCTTT. Its translation is CAGSFAGARTEAFF.

This clonotype occurred many times. The rearrangement links TRBV29-1 to TRBJ2-1, with a tentative D call TRBD2 (7 bases). The germline V and J ends were trimmed by 6 bases and 6 bases, with 18 bases remaining between them. CDR3 length: 14 residues. Germline values: CDR1 SQVTM, CDR2 ANQGSEA. The CDR3 protein is CSVLGWGGRNEQFF. The CDR3 region has the DNA TGCAGCGTCCTTGGGTGGGGGGGCCGCAATGAGCAGTTCTTC.

This clonotype has a count of ten or more. The chain is built from TRBV3-1 and TRBJ2-1; 12 bases match TRBD1. The CDR3 spans 17 residues. V was clipped by 4 bases and J by 7 bases; unmatched bases: 11. Per the germline V gene, CDR1 is LGHDT and CDR2 is YNNKEL (reference sequence). CDR3 coding DNA: TGTGCCAGCAGCCCTCACCCGGGACAGGGGGCTGGTAATGAGCAGTTCTTC. As protein: CASSPHPGQGAGNEQFF.

This clonotype was counted ten times or more. This sequence joins TRBV28 and TRBJ2-7; a possible D gene is TRBD1 (6 bases). The CDR3 has 16 amino acids. Looked up from germline, CDR1 is MDHEN and CDR2 is SYDVKM. The germline V and J ends were trimmed by 6 bases and 3 bases, with 21 bases remaining between them. In DNA, the CDR3 is TGTGCCAGCAGCCCTAGGACAGTCCGACCCCTCTACGAGCAGTACTTC. It specifies CASSPRTVRPLYEQYF.

This clonotype was picked up many times. The rearrangement uses TRBV7-9 and TRBJ2-7, with a weak D call TRBD1 (6 bases). Deletions cut 6 bases from V and 5 bases from J, with 11 bases between. Germline assignment: CDR1 SEHNR and CDR2 FQNEAQ (reference sequence). The CDR3 consists of 12 residues. The CDR3 sequence is CASRSGEDEQYF. Written as DNA, the CDR3 is TGTGCCAGCAGGTCAGGGGAAGACGAGCAGTACTTC.

This clonotype was recorded many times. The chain employs TRBV14 and TRBJ1-2, with 7 bases that match TRBD1. CDR3 length: 17 residues. The germline gives CDR1 SGHDN, CDR2 FVKESK. V lost 4 bases to trimming and J lost 2 bases; unmatched junction nucleotides: 13. DNA for the CDR3: TGTGCCAGCAGCCTAAGGGACAGCCAGAATTTAAACTATGGCTACACCTTC. Protein sequence: CASSLRDSQNLNYGYTF.

The sample holds many counts of this clonotype. The genes are TRBV5-5 and TRBJ2-5; D gene uncertain. Germline-derived CDR1 and CDR2 are SGHKS and YYEKEE (reference sequence). The CDR3 extends over 14 amino acids. Trimming left V 2 bases short and J 2 bases short, with 10 bases between. Here the CDR3 reads CASSLSGRQETQYF. CDR3 sequence (DNA): TGTGCCAGCAGCTTATCCGGGCGGCAAGAGACCCAGTACTTC.

This clonotype appeared once. A read error may produce the germline difference seen at one junction end. This chain connects TRBV5-1 to TRBJ1-4, with 8 bases fitting TRBD1. This CDR3 spans 15 amino acids. Germline CDR1 SGHRS, CDR2 YFSETQ. CDR3 in amino acids: CASSSTGGSNGKLSF. The CDR3, as DNA: TGCGCCAGCAGCTCAACAGGGGGTTCAAATGGAAAACTGTCTTTT.

A word on this clonotype: This may come from a read error, since a much larger clone is one base off. The rearrangement links TRBV15 to TRBJ2-2; TRBD1 matches at 7 bases. J was trimmed by 5 bases and V by 2 bases; bases with no gene match: 8. The CDR3 has 16 residues. Germline CDR1 and CDR2: LNHNV and YYDKDF (reference sequence). CDR3 sequence (DNA): TGTGCCACCAGCAGACCCTGGGGACAGAGAACCGGGGAGCTGTTTTTT. This gives the protein CATSRPWGQRTGELFF.

This clonotype was picked up a small number of times. The chain joins TRBV2 to TRBJ2-5, with D possibly matching TRBD1 (5 bases). Trimming shortened V by 4 bases and J by 4 bases, and 10 bases separated the two germline ends. Germline CDR1 and CDR2: SNHLY and FYNNEI. The CDR3 runs to 13 residues. CDR3 region: CASSGTTGETQYF. The CDR3 bases are TGTGCCAGCAGTGGGACAACGGGAGAGACCCAGTACTTC. The full variable domain, completed using reference TRBV2 and TRBJ2-5, is EPEVTQTPSHQVTQMGQEVILRCVPISNHLYFYWYRQILGQKVEFLVSFYNNEISEKSEIFDDQFSVERPDGSNFTLKIRSTKLEDSAMYFCASSGTTGETQYFGPGTRLLVL.

Ten or more counts support this clonotype. The genes are TRBV29-1 and TRBJ2-7, with D maybe TRBD2 (6 bases). The germline gives CDR1 SQVTM, CDR2 ANQGSEA. The CDR3 runs 12 residues. V was cut by 3 bases and J by 5 bases, with 11 bases left in between. The chain's CDR3 is CSVESEGDEQYF. In nucleotides, the CDR3 is TGCAGCGTTGAGTCGGAGGGCGACGAGCAGTACTTC.

With respect to this clonotype: It is unclear where the CDR3 begins or ends on the DNA, so no DNA is shown, and the CDR3 is as TCRdb lists it. This chain links TRBV29-1 with TRBJ1-1; the tabulated D call, TRBD1, remains unverified against the DNA. The CDR3 comprises 13 residues, both ends counted. Per germline, CDR1 SQVTM and CDR2 ANQGSEA. The CDR3 spells CSVGVGAIIEASF.